What follows are 9 T cell receptor beta chains derived from one specimen sequenced in a study of STAT3 mutations in large granular lymphocyte leukemia (dated by TCRdb to between 2018 and 2020). Study-wide findings and limitations: Every T-LGLL patient showed at least one immunodominant TCRbeta clonotype, and about half showed multiple immunodominant subclonotypes.

The library was built by means of the immunoSEQ multiplex PCR assay. TCRdb took this table from immuneACCESS and kept in-frame rearrangements with V and J called. Such tables lack part of the clones; where checked against another copy, unresolved V genes explain under half of the gap, and the rest is unexplained. Here the sample has approximately 13,000 clones; about 84% occur a single time. The top ten clonotypes cover about 51% of the sample. These receptors have no known antigen. Sequencing was carried out using peripheral blood mononuclear cells. The receptors derive from a man in his 60s with T-cell large granular lymphocyte leukemia. Some clones in this sample may be carry-over from other donors' samples. The age is the age at diagnosis.

The chain employs TRBV30 and TRBJ1-6; maybe TRBD1 (6 bases). CDR3 size: 15 residues. Germline-derived CDR1 and CDR2 are GTSNPN and SVGIG (reference sequence). Trimming took off 2 bases at V and 7 bases at J, with 15 bases between the two ends. The CDR3 DNA is TGTGCCTGGAGTAGTTTCAGGGGTAGAAATTCACCCCTCCACTTT. Amino acid sequence: CAWSSFRGRNSPLHF.

The J gene is TRBJ2-3, the V gene TRBV4-1, with 8 bases that match TRBD2. Germline CDR1 MGHRA, CDR2 YSYEKL. The CDR3 totals 21 residues. The junction had 17 bases not matched to a gene; V was cut back by 0 bases and J by 0 bases. CDR3 coding DNA: TGCGCCAGCAGCCAAGAGCCCCTCCATATAGCGGGGAGGGTGAGCACAGATACGCAGTATTTT. Protein sequence: CASSQEPLHIAGRVSTDTQYF.

The chain has TRBV4-3 and TRBJ2-7; D is unclear. The CDR3 is 14 residues long. CDR1 is LGHNA, CDR2 YSLEER, per germline. The V end lost 1 base, the J end lost 3 bases, and 10 bases lay between the germline ends. CDR3 amino acids: CASSQGVQYYEQYF. Here the CDR3 DNA reads TGCGCCAGCAGCCAAGGGGTGCAATACTACGAGCAGTACTTC.

This clone is a singleton in its sample. V usage is TRBV10-3 and J usage is TRBJ2-2; weak D call: TRBD2 (5 bases). CDR3 length: 16 amino acids. The germline V and J ends were trimmed by 0 bases and 6 bases, with 14 bases remaining between them. Germline values: CDR1 ENHRY, CDR2 SYGVKD. The CDR3 sequence is CAISESIARAPGELFF. Written as DNA, the CDR3 is TGTGCCATCAGTGAGTCAATAGCGCGAGCACCCGGGGAGCTGTTTTTT.

The chain uses TRBV11-2 and TRBJ1-1; D possibly corresponds to TRBD1 (5 bases). Trimming stripped 6 bases from V and 0 bases from J, with 20 bases between. The CDR3 runs to 17 residues. From germline, CDR1 is SGHAT and CDR2 FQNNGV. The CDR3 sequence: CASSSGLSRAMNTEAFF. The CDR3 DNA is TGTGCCAGCAGTTCAGGGCTGTCTAGGGCCATGAACACTGAAGCTTTCTTT.

This clone was observed a single time. The rearrangement uses TRBV6-6 and TRBJ1-5; D unresolved. The CDR3 extends over 11 amino acids. The V end was cut by 9 bases, the J end by 7 bases, with 10 bases between. The germline V gene has CDR1 MNHNY and CDR2 SVGAGI (reference sequence). In nucleotides, the CDR3 is TGTGCCAGTGGACTAGGGCAGCCCCAGCATTTT. Residues: CASGLGQPQHF.

This chain joins TRBV6-5 and TRBJ2-5; 10 bases fit TRBD2. Germline V lookup: CDR1 MNHEY, CDR2 SVGAGI. The CDR3 extends over 14 amino acids. Losses at the gene ends were 5 bases for V and 4 bases for J; bases not matched to a gene: 4. The CDR3 region is CASSKAGGPETQYF. The CDR3 coding sequence is TGTGCCAGCAGTAAAGCGGGAGGGCCAGAGACCCAGTACTTC.

This sequence joins TRBV7-9 and TRBJ2-7, with 9 bases identical to TRBD1. The germline gives CDR1 SEHNR, CDR2 FQNEAQ (reference sequence). CDR3 length: 14 residues. After removal of 5 bases from V and 0 bases from J, the junction contained 2 bases not matched to a gene. The CDR3 coding sequence is TGTGCCAGCAGCCGGGACAGGGACTCCTACGAGCAGTACTTC. Its translation is CASSRDRDSYEQYF.

This sequence joins TRBV2 and TRBJ2-5, with unresolved D. CDR1 is SNHLY and CDR2 is FYNNEI in the germline V gene. The CDR3 length is 11 residues. V lost 4 bases and J lost 7, with 7 bases in between. Written as DNA, the CDR3 is TGTGCCAGCAGTGCCAAGGTGACCCAGTACTTC. It translates to CASSAKVTQYF.